The 20 T cell receptor beta chains presented below share a single source sample, sequenced in a study of T cells in Graves' hyperthyroidism and ophthalmopathy. Amplification yielded TCR beta CDR3 regions, with RNA transcripts as the source. The HTBI primer set drove a first-round RT-PCR of the TCR CDR3. Each CDR3 protein is one row after TCRdb ran MiXCR on the multiplex PCR reads. This repertoire shows about 340,000 distinct CDR3 sequences, around a sixth found once; its top ten account for roughly 49%. The material sequenced was blood. The receptors shown here come from a woman aged 50 to 65 with Graves' hyperthyroidism.

In this sample, this clonotype turned up many times. The chain combines TRBV3-1 with TRBJ1-2, with 8 nucleotides matching TRBD1. The V and J ends lost 1 base and 2 bases, in that order; junction bases with no gene match: 0. There are 14 residues in the CDR3. From germline, CDR1 is LGHDT and CDR2 YNNKEL (reference sequence). For the CDR3, the DNA is TGTGCCAGCAGCCAAGGGACAGGGAACTATGGCTACACCTTC. As protein: CASSQGTGNYGYTF.

Only a few counts were recorded for this clonotype. One end of the junction varies from germline; a read error may be responsible. V usage is TRBV29-1 and J usage is TRBJ1-2; tentative D call: TRBD1 (6 bases). The germline gives CDR1 SQVTM, CDR2 ANQGSEA. The CDR3 sequence is 15 residues long. CDR3 DNA sequence: TGCAGCATTGACGCATCCGCGGCAGGGGTGCGGGGCTACACCTTC. It translates to CSIDASAAGVRGYTF.

This clonotype was observed many times. J is TRBJ2-7 and V is TRBV2, with no clear D. CDR3 length: 15 amino acids. Germline V gene data show CDR1 as SNHLY and CDR2 as FYNNEI. The V end lost 2 bases, the J end lost 7 bases, and 18 bases lay between the germline ends. CDR3 DNA: TGTGCCAGCAGTGAACCGCAGGTTGCAACCCCGGAGCAGTACGTC. Amino acid sequence: CASSEPQVATPEQYV.

This clonotype was detected a few times. The chain links TRBV6-9 to TRBJ1-1; D not certain. The CDR3 consists of 15 residues. CDR1 is MNHGY, CDR2 SVAAGI, per germline. Trimming took off 4 bases at V and 0 bases at J, with 12 bases between the two ends. CDR3 sequence (DNA): TGTGCCAGCAGTTGGATCCGCGTATTGAACACTGAAGCTTTCTTT. Residues: CASSWIRVLNTEAFF.

The rearrangement joins TRBV6-1 to TRBJ2-7, with D possibly TRBD1 on 6 matching bases. CDR3 length equals 14 residues. CDR1 and CDR2 (germline): MNHNS, SASEGT. V lost 6 bases and J 2 bases, leaving 14 bases between the germline ends. CDR3 protein: CASRRAGAPYEQYV. CDR3 in DNA: TGTGCCAGCAGAAGAGCAGGGGCCCCCTACGAGCAGTACGTC.

The chain employs TRBV15 and TRBJ1-1, with unresolved D. Trimming took 0 bases from V and 0 from J, leaving 11 bases between them. This CDR3 spans 16 amino acids. Germline assignment: CDR1 LNHNV and CDR2 YYDKDF (reference sequence). The CDR3 DNA reads as TGTGCCACCAGCAGAGAAGGAACGAGTTTGAACACTGAAGCTTTCTTT. Its translation is CATSREGTSLNTEAFF.

The V gene is TRBV20-1, the J gene TRBJ2-2; D possibly corresponds to TRBD1 (5 bases). Germline V gene sequence: CDR1 DFQATT, CDR2 SNEGSKA (reference sequence). Trimming took off 7 bases at V and 0 bases at J, with 18 bases between the two ends. The CDR3 is 16 residues long. The CDR3 loop reads CSVPTPGSSNTGELFF. CDR3 in DNA: TGCAGTGTACCCACGCCAGGGTCCTCGAACACCGGGGAGCTGTTTTTT.

The gene calls are TRBV4-1 and TRBJ2-7, with D unclear. Per germline, CDR1 MGHRA and CDR2 YSYEKL. The CDR3 has 14 residues. V lost 3 bases to trimming and J lost 0 bases, with 9 bases between them. The CDR3 here is CASSHLPSSYEQYF. CDR3 nucleotide sequence: TGCGCCAGCAGCCACCTACCTAGCTCCTACGAGCAGTACTTC.

The chain links TRBV2 to TRBJ1-5, with D perhaps TRBD1 (5 bases). This CDR3 comprises 17 residues. Germline V gene data show CDR1 as SNHLY and CDR2 as FYNNEI. V was pared by 4 bases and J by 1 base, with 17 bases between. The CDR3 bases are TGTGCCAGCAGTGGTTTGGCAGGGACTTCCAGCAATCAGCCCCAGCATTTT. Protein sequence: CASSGLAGTSSNQPQHF.

In its sample, this clonotype was seen many times. The rearrangement links TRBV12-3 or TRBV12-4 to TRBJ2-1, with a tentative D call TRBD1 (5 bases). This CDR3 has 13 amino acids. Between the trimmed V and J ends, which lost 6 bases and 6 bases, there was a span of 12 bases. Here the CDR3 reads CASRGTGANEQFF. The DNA for the CDR3 is TGTGCCAGCAGGGGCACAGGCGCCAATGAGCAGTTCTTC.

This clonotype was seen ten or more times. The rearrangement links TRBV28 to TRBJ1-6; D gene ambiguous. The CDR3 runs to 12 residues. The ends were cut back, 5 bases at V and 7 bases at J, with 6 bases in the middle. The germline CDR1 and CDR2 sequences are MDHEN and SYDVKM. CDR3 loop: CASSNGNSPLHF. The CDR3, as DNA: TGTGCCAGCAGTAACGGAAATTCACCCCTCCACTTT.

This clonotype was seen many times. CDR3 nucleotides: TGTGCCAGCAGTTACGCGGGGCCGCATCAGCCCCAGCATTTT. Translation: CASSYAGPHQPQHF. The chain combines TRBV6-5 with TRBJ1-5, with D possibly being TRBD1 (5 bases). The CDR3 is made up of 14 amino acids. V lost 2 bases and J lost 5, with 10 bases in between. The V gene's germline CDR1 is MNHEY and CDR2 SVGAGI.

This clonotype was seen a handful of times. The chain recombines TRBV10-3 with TRBJ2-3, with 7 bases matching TRBD2. With 10 bases clipped from V and 7 bases from J, the junction kept 5 bases outside the gene matches. Per germline, CDR1 ENHRY and CDR2 SYGVKD. The CDR3 totals 11 residues. This chain's CDR3 is CATQTSYTQYF. The DNA for the CDR3 is TGTGCCACTCAGACTAGCTATACGCAGTATTTT.

A word on this clonotype: A read error may produce the germline difference seen at one junction end. The chain employs TRBV10-3 and TRBJ2-3, with TRBD1 as a possible D gene (6 bases). CDR1 and CDR2 (germline): ENHRY, SYGVKD. The CDR3 totals 13 residues. CDR3 DNA sequence: TGTGTCATCAGTGAGCCTGTAGGGGGTACGCAGTATTTT. Protein: CVISEPVGGTQYF.

V gene TRBV2 combines with J gene TRBJ1-4, with a possible D match to TRBD1 (6 bases). Germline CDR1 and CDR2: SNHLY and FYNNEI. Trimming pared 9 bases from V and 7 bases from J, leaving 21 bases between. The CDR3 extends over 15 amino acids. This chain's CDR3 is CARSYEGGGSEKLFF. CDR3 coding DNA: TGTGCCAGGAGTTACGAGGGGGGTGGAAGTGAAAAACTGTTTTTT. Together with reference TRBV2 and TRBJ1-4, the CDR3 gives the full variable domain: EPEVTQTPSHQVTQMGQEVILRCVPISNHLYFYWYRQILGQKVEFLVSFYNNEISEKSEIFDDQFSVERPDGSNFTLKIRSTKLEDSAMYFCARSYEGGGSEKLFFGSGTQLSVL.

The count of this clonotype is one. A much larger clonotype is one base distant, so this may be a read error. The chain is built from TRBV2 and TRBJ1-2, with unresolved D. The germline V and J ends were trimmed by 8 bases and 2 bases, with 18 bases remaining between them. Germline V lookup: CDR1 SNHLY, CDR2 FYNNEI. This CDR3 spans 15 amino acids. CDR3 bases: TGTGCCAGCGGACGGACGTGGCTTCTCAACTATGGCTACACCTTC. Protein sequence: CASGRTWLLNYGYTF.

The chain recombines TRBV7-9 with TRBJ1-2; D is uncertain. The CDR3 totals 12 residues. The V gene's germline CDR1 is SEHNR and CDR2 FQNEAQ (reference sequence). V was pared by 1 base and J by 14 bases, with 14 bases between. For the CDR3, the DNA is TGTGCCAGCAGCTTAGAGAGGGCAGTGCAAACCTTC. This translates into CASSLERAVQTF.

This clonotype was observed a handful of times. The chain has TRBV12-3 or TRBV12-4 and TRBJ2-1, with D unclear. The germline V and J ends were trimmed by 6 bases and 12 bases, with 15 bases remaining between them. CDR3 length: 12 residues. The CDR3 DNA follows: TGTGCCAGCAGCCTCCGACTTGTCCGGCAGTTCTTC. As protein: CASSLRLVRQFF.

This chain connects TRBV4-1 to TRBJ2-1; D tentatively fits TRBD1 or TRBD2 (7 bases each). CDR1 and CDR2 (germline): MGHRA, YSYEKL. The CDR3 is 18 residues long. V lost 8 bases and J 8 bases, leaving 31 bases between the germline ends. This chain's CDR3 is CASARPGGGTAISDEQFF. DNA for the CDR3: TGCGCCAGCGCTCGCCCGGGGGGAGGGACAGCCATCTCGGATGAGCAGTTCTTC.

This clonotype was observed at least ten times. The chain employs TRBV3-1 and TRBJ1-1; D gene uncertain. There are 14 residues in the CDR3. From germline, CDR1 is LGHDT and CDR2 YNNKEL (reference sequence). V dropped 1 base and J dropped 1 base, with 7 bases sitting between them. CDR3 residues: CASSQVEGNTEAFF. The CDR3 DNA is TGTGCCAGCAGCCAAGTCGAAGGGAACACTGAAGCTTTCTTT. Based on the CDR3 plus reference TRBV3-1 and TRBJ1-1, the full variable domain is DTAVSQTPKYLVTQMGNDKSIKCEQNLGHDTMYWYKQDSKKFLKIMFSYNNKELIINETVPNRFSPKSPDKAHLNLHINSLELGDSAVYFCASSQVEGNTEAFFGQGTRLTVV.